This entry lists 10 T cell receptor beta chains sequenced from one sample in a study of cytomegalovirus exposure and HLA in healthy donors. The PCR was carried out with 60 Vbeta primers and 13 Jbeta primers. The method was immunoSEQ multiplex PCR; TCRdb's version includes in-frame clones alone and lacks a portion of them. The table has about 150,000 clones, more than 70% seen once; the top ten hold about 4.4%. The material sequenced was PBMCs. Source of these receptors: a man aged 50 or older in good health and CMV-seropositive.

This chain joins TRBV11-2 and TRBJ1-2, with D tentatively TRBD1 (6 bases). The germline V and J ends were trimmed by 5 bases and 8 bases, with 24 bases remaining between them. The CDR3 totals 16 residues. Germline lookup yields CDR1 SGHAT and CDR2 FQNNGV. CDR3 DNA sequence: TGTGCCAGCAGCCCCGGGCCTACAGGGTACCAAGGGGGCTACACCTTC. Translating it yields CASSPGPTGYQGGYTF. The full variable domain, rest sourced from reference TRBV11-2 and TRBJ1-2, is EAGVAQSPRYKIIEKRQSVAFWCNPISGHATLYWYQQILGQGPKLLIQFQNNGVVDDSQLPKDRFSAERLKGVDSTLKIQPAKLEDSAVYLCASSPGPTGYQGGYTFGSGTRLTVV.

The gene calls are TRBV5-4 and TRBJ1-2; perhaps TRBD1 as D (5 bases). CDR1 and CDR2 (germline): SGHNT, YYREEE (reference sequence). CDR3 length equals 16 residues. Trimming cost V 1 base and J 0 bases, with 13 bases left between them. This CDR3 reads CASSLPRDSANYGYTF. For the CDR3, the DNA is TGTGCCAGCAGCTTGCCCCGGGACTCCGCTAACTATGGCTACACCTTC.

The J gene is TRBJ2-7, the V gene TRBV5-1, with TRBD1 matching 8 bases. The CDR3 length is 14 residues. With V trimmed by 4 bases and J by 7 bases, 10 bases remained unmatched. Germline lookup yields CDR1 SGHRS and CDR2 YFSETQ. CDR3 sequence (DNA): TGCGCCAGCAGCCGGGACAGGCCCCTGTTAGAGCAGTACTTC. Protein sequence: CASSRDRPLLEQYF.

The chain couples TRBV11-2 to TRBJ2-2; 10 bases align to TRBD1. From germline, CDR1 is SGHAT and CDR2 FQNNGV. This CDR3 region has 16 residues. With 4 bases clipped from V and 1 base from J, the junction kept 3 bases outside the gene matches. The CDR3 spells CASSSDRGLNTGELFF. CDR3 DNA sequence: TGTGCCAGCAGCTCCGACAGGGGGCTGAACACCGGGGAGCTGTTTTTT.

The genes are TRBV7-6 and TRBJ2-3; TRBD2 might be the D (6 bases). V was pared by 4 bases and J by 5 bases, with 16 bases between. Germline V CDR1 and CDR2: SGHVS, FNYEAQ. This CDR3 has 15 amino acids. DNA of the CDR3: TGTGCCAGCAGCTCCTACGGGGGAGGTGAAGATACGCAGTATTTT. Protein: CASSSYGGGEDTQYF.

This clone was detected only a few times. The chain uses TRBV18 and TRBJ2-2, with TRBD1 as a possible D gene (6 bases). The germline V gene encodes CDR1 KGHSH and CDR2 LQKENI. V was pared by 1 base and J by 3 bases, with 12 bases between. The CDR3 loop spans 16 amino acids. In DNA, the CDR3 is TGTGCCAGCTCACCACGCCAGGGGCTCGACACCGGGGAGCTGTTTTTT. It encodes CASSPRQGLDTGELFF.

This clone was observed once. This chain joins TRBV29-1 and TRBJ1-5; 10 positions agree with TRBD1. Germline V gene data show CDR1 as SQVTM and CDR2 as ANQGSEA. V was pared by 6 bases and J by 4 bases, with 6 bases of the junction left unmatched. This CDR3 is 14 amino acids long. In nucleotides, the CDR3 is TGCAGCGTCGGGGACAGGGGCGTAAATCAGCCCCAGCATTTT. Translation gives CSVGDRGVNQPQHF.

V and J are TRBV12-5 and TRBJ2-5; 8 bases align to TRBD2. Per the germline V gene, CDR1 is LGHNT and CDR2 is FRNRAP. V shed 4 bases and J 4 bases; nucleotides not matched to a gene: 11. This CDR3 has 16 amino acids. The CDR3 DNA follows: TGTGCTAGTGGTTCCCCTCGAGCGGGACTAGGAGAGACCCAGTACTTC. Protein sequence: CASGSPRAGLGETQYF.

This chain joins TRBV6-1 and TRBJ1-4; TRBD1 might be the D (6 bases). This CDR3 region has 14 residues. V lost 7 bases to trimming and J lost 7 bases, with 16 bases between them. The germline V gene encodes CDR1 MNHNS and CDR2 SASEGT. This chain's CDR3 is CASNLGGAGEKLFF. CDR3 DNA sequence: TGTGCCAGCAACCTAGGGGGGGCTGGTGAAAAACTGTTTTTT.

The J gene is TRBJ2-7, the V gene TRBV18, with a weak D call TRBD1 (5 bases). V lost 5 bases and J lost 2, with 16 bases in between. This CDR3 is 15 amino acids long. CDR1 KGHSH and CDR2 LQKENI come from the germline V gene. The CDR3 sequence: CASSSGQVVTYEQYF. In DNA form, the CDR3 reads TGTGCCAGCTCAAGTGGACAAGTAGTAACCTACGAGCAGTACTTC.